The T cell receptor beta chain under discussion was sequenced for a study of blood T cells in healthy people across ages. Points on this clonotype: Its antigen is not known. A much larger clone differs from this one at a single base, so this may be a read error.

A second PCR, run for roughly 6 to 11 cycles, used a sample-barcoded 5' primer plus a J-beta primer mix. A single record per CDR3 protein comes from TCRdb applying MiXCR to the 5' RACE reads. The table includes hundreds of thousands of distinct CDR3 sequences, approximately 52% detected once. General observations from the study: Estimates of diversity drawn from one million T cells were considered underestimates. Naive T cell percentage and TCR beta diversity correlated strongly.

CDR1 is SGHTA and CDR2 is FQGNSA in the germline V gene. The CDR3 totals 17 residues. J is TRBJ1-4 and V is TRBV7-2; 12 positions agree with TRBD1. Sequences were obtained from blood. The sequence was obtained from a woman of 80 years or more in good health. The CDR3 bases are TGTGCCAACAGCTTAGGGGACAGGGGGCTGCCTAATGAAAAACTGTTTTTT. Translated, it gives CANSLGDRGLPNEKLFF.